Presented here are 7 T cell receptor beta chains from one specimen sequenced in a study of beta chain features in type 1 diabetes. The whole isolated RNA underwent reverse transcription, so sequencing captured expressed TCRB transcripts. The table came from immunoSEQ multiplex PCR; TCRdb's copy has only in-frame clones and leaves some out. Among roughly 230,000 clones, over 7.5% were seen once, and the ten largest hold about 0.03%. Specimen: naive CD4+ T cells from blood. The receptors originated from a woman aged 18-35 years in good health.

The chain carries TRBV11-3 and TRBJ2-3; a possible D gene is TRBD2 (6 bases). Between the trimmed V and J ends, which lost 4 bases and 2 bases, there was a span of 13 bases. Germline CDR1 SGHNT, CDR2 YENEEA. This CDR3 is built from 15 residues. CDR3 loop: CASSSGLDFTDTQYF. The DNA for the CDR3 is TGTGCCAGCAGCTCGGGACTGGACTTCACAGATACGCAGTATTTT.

This chain uses TRBV11-2 with TRBJ2-7; no firm D call. V dropped 4 bases and J dropped 0 bases, with 4 bases sitting between them. Looked up from germline, CDR1 is SGHAT and CDR2 is FQNNGV. CDR3 length: 12 residues. This chain's CDR3 is CASSSLSYEQYF. DNA of the CDR3: TGTGCCAGCAGCTCCCTCTCCTACGAGCAGTACTTC. The whole variable domain, remainder taken from reference TRBV11-2 and TRBJ2-7, is EAGVAQSPRYKIIEKRQSVAFWCNPISGHATLYWYQQILGQGPKLLIQFQNNGVVDDSQLPKDRFSAERLKGVDSTLKIQPAKLEDSAVYLCASSSLSYEQYFGPGTRLTVT.

The chain carries TRBV27 and TRBJ2-3; TRBD2 matches 16 bases. The CDR3 consists of 20 residues. J gave up 6 bases and V 3 bases, and 15 bases lay outside the gene matches. The germline V gene has CDR1 MNHEY and CDR2 SMNVEV (reference sequence). The CDR3 DNA reads as TGTGCCAGCAGTTTGTTGGGACTAGCGGGAGGGCCGGTAAGAACTGATACGCAGTATTTT. Amino acid sequence: CASSLLGLAGGPVRTDTQYF.

V usage is TRBV19 and J usage is TRBJ1-5, with 9 bases lining up with TRBD1. The germline CDR1 and CDR2 sequences are LNHDA and SQIVND (reference sequence). This CDR3 has 16 amino acids. The trim removed 5 bases at V and 1 base at J, leaving 6 bases unmatched. The DNA of the CDR3 is TGTGCCAGTAGTGTAACAGGGGGCTCGAGCAATCAGCCCCAGCATTTT. Its protein is CASSVTGGSSNQPQHF.

The chain links TRBV15 to TRBJ1-5; the match to TRBD1 covers 7 bases. With V trimmed by 0 bases and J by 0 bases, 5 bases remained unmatched. This CDR3 contains 17 residues. Germline assignment: CDR1 LNHNV and CDR2 YYDKDF (reference sequence). The CDR3 DNA reads as TGTGCCACCAGCAGAGATCGGGGGACAGCTAGCAATCAGCCCCAGCATTTT. Protein product: CATSRDRGTASNQPQHF.

Details on this clone: At the DNA level, this CDR3 is encoded by other sequences in the same sample as well. V gene TRBV2 combines with J gene TRBJ1-5, with TRBD1 matching over 7 bases. Germline V lookup: CDR1 SNHLY, CDR2 FYNNEI. V lost 6 bases to trimming and J lost 7 bases; unmatched junction nucleotides: 9. This CDR3 is 14 amino acids long. Here the CDR3 reads CASSPDRVGQPQHF. The CDR3 DNA follows: TGTGCCAGCAGCCCCGACAGGGTAGGACAGCCCCAGCATTTT.

This clone has a handful of counts. A read error may produce the germline difference seen at one junction end. This sequence joins TRBV18 and TRBJ1-1; 10 nucleotides agree with TRBD1. The CDR3 runs to 14 residues. Looked up from germline, CDR1 is KGHSH and CDR2 is LQKENI. For the CDR3, the DNA is TGTGCCAGCTCACCACAGGGACAGGGGCTGTCGAGTTACTTT. It specifies CASSPQGQGLSSYF.